This TCR beta chain stems from a study of blood T cell repertoires in COVID-19. Whole-study context: Sites across the United States, Italy and Spain contributed samples from acute and convalescent COVID-19. Sources were T cells, B-cell-depleted T cells, or PBMCs; the material itself was cDNA or gDNA.

Original methodology: Researchers report that nucleated cell counts were estimated from reference gene primer amplification. TCRdb's table, derived via immunoSEQ multiplex PCR, lists solely in-frame clones and lacks some. That table supplies the V and J calls and clone size; D and trimming were determined from the DNA. In the table there are roughly 48,000 clones, approximately 89% of which are singletons. This clone occurred a few times. The CDR3 is made up of 12 amino acids. The germline V gene has CDR1 SGHNT and CDR2 YYREEE (reference sequence). Trimming left V 8 bases short and J 1 base short, with 10 bases between.

V usage is TRBV5-4 and J usage is TRBJ2-7, with TRBD2 as a possible D gene (6 bases). The TCR comes from a woman aged 80 or over with acute or convalescent COVID-19. Sequenced: peripheral blood. The CDR3 DNA sequence: TGTGCCAGTACGGGGGATTCCTACGAGCAGTACTTC. Amino acids: CASTGDSYEQYF.